This section outlines one T cell receptor beta chain sequence together with its context. Arm-PCR with iRepertoire HTBI primers amplified the CDR3 regions for these TCR beta libraries. TCRdb re-analysed the multiplex PCR reads in MiXCR, keeping a single row per CDR3 protein. The data hold approximately 470,000 distinct CDR3 sequences, with about 17% observed a single time. Time point given: newly diagnosed GD, antithyroid drugs for less than 3 months. PBMCs provided the RNA from which the TCR library was made. These data are taken from a study of regulatory T cells in long-lasting Graves disease. Study at large: Less than 3 months of antithyroid drugs had been taken by newly diagnosed Graves' patients.

V was cut by 0 bases and J by 3 bases, with 9 bases left in between. This CDR3 is 14 amino acids long. Germline CDR1 is MNHNY and CDR2 is SVGAGI (reference sequence). The data also belong to a second study, concerning T cells in Graves' hyperthyroidism and ophthalmopathy.

This receptor was taken from a man between 40 and 49 years old with Graves disease. The V call is TRBV6-6, the J call TRBJ2-7; D remains unclear. Source: peripheral blood mononuclear cells (PBMCs), taken at new diagnosis, from a patient treated with antithyroid drugs. CDR3 nucleotide sequence: TGTGCCAGCAGTTACTCGTCGCAGTACTACGAGCAGTACTTC. Its translation: CASSYSSQYYEQYF.